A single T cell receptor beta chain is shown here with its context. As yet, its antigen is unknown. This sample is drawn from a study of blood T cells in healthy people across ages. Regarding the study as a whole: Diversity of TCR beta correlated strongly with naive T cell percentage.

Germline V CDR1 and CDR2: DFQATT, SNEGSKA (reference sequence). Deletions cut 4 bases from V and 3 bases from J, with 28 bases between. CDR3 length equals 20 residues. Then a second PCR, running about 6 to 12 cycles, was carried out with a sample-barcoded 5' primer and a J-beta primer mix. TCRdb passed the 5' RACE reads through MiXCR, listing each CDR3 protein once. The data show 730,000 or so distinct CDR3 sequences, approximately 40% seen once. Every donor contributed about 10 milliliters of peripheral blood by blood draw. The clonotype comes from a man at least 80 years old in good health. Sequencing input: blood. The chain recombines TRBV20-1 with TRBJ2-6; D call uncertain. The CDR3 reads CSATSLPLSPGVNGANVLTF. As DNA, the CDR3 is TGCAGTGCTACCTCTCTCCCTTTATCACCAGGAGTCAATGGGGCCAACGTCCTGACTTTC.